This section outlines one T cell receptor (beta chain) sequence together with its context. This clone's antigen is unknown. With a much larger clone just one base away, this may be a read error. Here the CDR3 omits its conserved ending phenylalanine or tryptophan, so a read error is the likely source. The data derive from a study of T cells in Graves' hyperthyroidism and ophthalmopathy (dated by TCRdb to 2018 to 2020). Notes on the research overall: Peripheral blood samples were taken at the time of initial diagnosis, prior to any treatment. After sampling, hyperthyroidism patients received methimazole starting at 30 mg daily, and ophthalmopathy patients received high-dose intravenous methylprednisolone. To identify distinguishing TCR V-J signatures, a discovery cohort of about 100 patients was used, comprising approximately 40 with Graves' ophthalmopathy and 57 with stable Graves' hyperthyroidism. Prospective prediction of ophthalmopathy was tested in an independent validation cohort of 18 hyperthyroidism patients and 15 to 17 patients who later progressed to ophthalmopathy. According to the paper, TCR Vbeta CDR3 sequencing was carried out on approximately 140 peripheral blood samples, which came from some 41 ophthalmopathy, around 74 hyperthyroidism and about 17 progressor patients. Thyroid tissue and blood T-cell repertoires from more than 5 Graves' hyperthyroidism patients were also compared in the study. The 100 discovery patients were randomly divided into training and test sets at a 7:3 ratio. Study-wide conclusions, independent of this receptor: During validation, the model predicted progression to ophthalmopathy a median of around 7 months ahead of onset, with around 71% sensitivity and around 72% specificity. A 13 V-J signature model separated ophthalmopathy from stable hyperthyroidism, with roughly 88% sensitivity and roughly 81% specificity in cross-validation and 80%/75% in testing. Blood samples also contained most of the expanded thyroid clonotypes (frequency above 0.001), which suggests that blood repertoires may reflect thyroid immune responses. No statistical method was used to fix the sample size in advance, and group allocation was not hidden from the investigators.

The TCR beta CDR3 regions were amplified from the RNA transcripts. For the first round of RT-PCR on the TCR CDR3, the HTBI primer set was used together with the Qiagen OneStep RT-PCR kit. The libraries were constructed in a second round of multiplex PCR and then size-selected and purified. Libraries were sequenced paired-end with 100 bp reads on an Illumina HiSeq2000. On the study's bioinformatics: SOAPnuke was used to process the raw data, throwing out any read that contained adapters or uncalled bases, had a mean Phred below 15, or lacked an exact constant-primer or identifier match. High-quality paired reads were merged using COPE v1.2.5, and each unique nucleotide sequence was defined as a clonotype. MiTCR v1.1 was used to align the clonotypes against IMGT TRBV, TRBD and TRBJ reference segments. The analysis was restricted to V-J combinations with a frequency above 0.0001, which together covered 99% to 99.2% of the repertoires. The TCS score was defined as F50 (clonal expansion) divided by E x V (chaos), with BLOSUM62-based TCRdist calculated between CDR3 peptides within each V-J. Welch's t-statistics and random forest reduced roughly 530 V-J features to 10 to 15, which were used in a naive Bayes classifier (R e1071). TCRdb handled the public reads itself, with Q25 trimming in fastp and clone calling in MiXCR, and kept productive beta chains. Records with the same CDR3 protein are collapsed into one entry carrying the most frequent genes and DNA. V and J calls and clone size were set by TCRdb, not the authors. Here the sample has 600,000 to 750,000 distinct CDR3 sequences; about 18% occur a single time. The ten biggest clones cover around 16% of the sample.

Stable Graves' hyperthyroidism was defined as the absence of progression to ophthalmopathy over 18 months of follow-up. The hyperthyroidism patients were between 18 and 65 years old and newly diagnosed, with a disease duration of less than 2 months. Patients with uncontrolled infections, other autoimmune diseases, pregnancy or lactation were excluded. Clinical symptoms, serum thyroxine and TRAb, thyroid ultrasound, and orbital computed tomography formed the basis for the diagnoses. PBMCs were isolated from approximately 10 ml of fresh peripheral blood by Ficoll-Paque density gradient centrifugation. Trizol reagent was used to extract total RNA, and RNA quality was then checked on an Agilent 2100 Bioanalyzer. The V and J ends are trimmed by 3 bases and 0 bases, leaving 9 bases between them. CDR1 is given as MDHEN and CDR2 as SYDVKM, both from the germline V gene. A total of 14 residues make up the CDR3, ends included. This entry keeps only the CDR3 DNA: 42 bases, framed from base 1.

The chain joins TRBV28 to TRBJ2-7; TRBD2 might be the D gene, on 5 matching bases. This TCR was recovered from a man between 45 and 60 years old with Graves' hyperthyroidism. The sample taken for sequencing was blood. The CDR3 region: CASSFSGYSYEQYL. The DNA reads TGTGCCAGCAGTTTCAGCGGATACTCCTACGAGCAGTACCTC.